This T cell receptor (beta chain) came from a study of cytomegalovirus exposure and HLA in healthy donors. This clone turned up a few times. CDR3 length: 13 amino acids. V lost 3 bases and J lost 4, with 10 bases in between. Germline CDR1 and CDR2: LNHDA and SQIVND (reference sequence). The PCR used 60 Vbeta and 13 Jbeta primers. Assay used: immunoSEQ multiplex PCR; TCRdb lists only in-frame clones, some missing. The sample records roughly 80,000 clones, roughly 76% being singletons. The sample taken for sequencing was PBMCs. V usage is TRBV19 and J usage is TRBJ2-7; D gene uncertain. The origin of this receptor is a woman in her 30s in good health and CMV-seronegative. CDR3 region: CASSIASPYEQYF. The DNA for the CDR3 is TGTGCCAGTAGTATTGCCAGTCCTTACGAGCAGTACTTC.